One sample yielded the 19 T cell receptor beta chains listed below, sequenced in a study of cytotoxic CD8 clonotypes in ibrutinib-treated CLL. Some clones are missing from TCRdb's copy, which holds only in-frame ones; the method was immunoSEQ multiplex PCR. The sample lists around 300,000 clones, around four fifths occurring once. The sample in question was PBMCs, obtained before ibrutinib treatment. These receptors were collected from a human donor with chronic lymphocytic leukemia.

This clone was seen once. The chain recombines TRBV4-1 with TRBJ2-3, with D perhaps being TRBD1 or TRBD2 (7 bases each). The CDR3 is 20 residues long. Germline V gene lookup returns CDR1 MGHRA and CDR2 YSYEKL. V gave up 1 base and J gave up 0 bases, with 23 bases separating them. CDR3 loop: CASSQGGGQGEPTSTDTQYF. DNA of the CDR3: TGCGCCAGCAGCCAAGGGGGAGGGCAGGGGGAACCCACTAGCACAGATACGCAGTATTTT.

J is TRBJ2-5 and V is TRBV27; D gene ambiguous. Germline lookup yields CDR1 MNHEY and CDR2 SMNVEV (reference sequence). The CDR3 length is 14 residues. V was trimmed by 2 bases and J by 5 bases, leaving 12 bases between them. The CDR3 nucleotides read TGTGCCAGCAGTTTAATGGCCAGCCTCGAGACCCAGTACTTC. It codes for CASSLMASLETQYF.

The chain has TRBV5-1 and TRBJ2-7; D perhaps matches TRBD2 (5 bases). Germline values: CDR1 SGHRS, CDR2 YFSETQ. The CDR3 runs 14 residues. Trimming cost V 4 bases and J 4 bases, with 15 bases left between them. CDR3 protein: CASSPLSGEYEQYF. CDR3 in DNA: TGCGCCAGCAGCCCATTAAGCGGAGAGTACGAGCAGTACTTC. The variable domain in full, with the rest retrieved from reference TRBV5-1 and TRBJ2-7, is KAGVTQTPRYLIKTRGQQVTLSCSPISGHRSVSWYQQTPGQGLQFLFEYFSETQRNKGNFPGRFSGRQFSNSRSEMNVSTLELGDSALYLCASSPLSGEYEQYFGPGTRLTVT.

The V gene is TRBV5-6, the J gene TRBJ2-7; 10 bases are shared with TRBD1. This CDR3 contains 16 residues. Germline V lookup: CDR1 SGHDT, CDR2 YYEEEE. V lost 0 bases, J lost 2 bases, and 5 bases stayed unmatched. The CDR3 region is CASSLGPGTGAYEQYF. The DNA of the CDR3 is TGTGCCAGCAGCTTGGGACCCGGGACAGGGGCCTACGAGCAGTACTTC.

The chain is built from TRBV7-8 and TRBJ2-7; D unresolved. The CDR3 has 11 residues. The V and J ends lost 4 bases and 4 bases respectively, with 5 bases between them. Germline CDR1 is SGHVS and CDR2 is FQNEAQ. Here the CDR3 DNA reads TGTGCCAGCAGCTCTCCATACGAGCAGTACTTC. It specifies CASSSPYEQYF.

The chain joins TRBV5-1 to TRBJ2-7, with TRBD2 matching over 9 bases. V lost 6 bases, J lost 6 bases, and 10 bases stayed unmatched. Germline values: CDR1 SGHRS, CDR2 YFSETQ. The CDR3 runs to 14 residues. CDR3 nucleotides: TGCGCCAGCACACCACAGGGACTAGCAACCGAGCAGTACTTC. It is translated as CASTPQGLATEQYF.

Only a few counts were recorded for this clone. V is TRBV28 and J is TRBJ1-2; D gene ambiguous. CDR1 is MDHEN, CDR2 SYDVKM, per germline. Deletions cut 1 base from V and 4 bases from J, with 13 bases between. This CDR3 has 15 residues. The CDR3 bases are TGTGCCAGCAGTTTATATGGCCCGGGGAGCTATGGCTACACCTTC. This codes for CASSLYGPGSYGYTF.

The V gene is TRBV7-2, the J gene TRBJ2-5; TRBD2 agrees at 14 bases. Germline V gene lookup returns CDR1 SGHTA and CDR2 FQGNSA. With 7 bases clipped from V and 4 bases from J, the junction kept 5 bases outside the gene matches. The CDR3 runs to 15 residues. The CDR3 protein is CASTPGTSGRETQYF. CDR3 bases: TGTGCCAGCACCCCTGGGACTAGCGGGAGAGAGACCCAGTACTTC.

The chain couples TRBV2 to TRBJ1-1; maybe TRBD1 (6 bases). The V and J ends lost 6 bases and 6 bases respectively, with 17 bases between them. Germline V gene data show CDR1 as SNHLY and CDR2 as FYNNEI. CDR3 size: 14 residues. CDR3 nucleotide sequence: TGTGCCAGCAGGGGAACAGGGCAATACTCTGAAGCTTTCTTT. Encoded protein: CASRGTGQYSEAFF.

This clone was seen just once. The J gene is TRBJ2-7, the V gene TRBV5-4; possibly TRBD1 for D (6 bases). This CDR3 is built from 14 residues. V was shortened by 4 bases and J by 5 bases, with 16 bases between the two germline ends. The germline CDR1 and CDR2 sequences are SGHNT and YYREEE (reference sequence). CDR3 nucleotide sequence: TGTGCCAGCAGCCAACCCCACAGGGTAAACGAGCAGTACTTC. Residues: CASSQPHRVNEQYF.

This chain uses TRBV11-2 with TRBJ1-1, with TRBD1 matching over 8 bases. The CDR3 loop spans 13 amino acids. Germline assignment: CDR1 SGHAT and CDR2 FQNNGV. V dropped 5 bases and J dropped 3; count of bases not matched to a gene: 2. The CDR3 DNA is TGTGCCAGCAGCGACAGGGGTTACACTGAAGCTTTCTTT. As protein: CASSDRGYTEAFF.

The chain is built from TRBV27 and TRBJ1-4; D gene ambiguous. The CDR3 consists of 12 residues. Germline V gene data show CDR1 as MNHEY and CDR2 as SMNVEV (reference sequence). Trimming stripped 6 bases from V and 11 bases from J, with 13 bases between. The CDR3, as DNA: TGTGCCAGCAGGGGCCCTGGGAAGAAACTGTTTTTT. Its translation is CASRGPGKKLFF.

In its sample, this clone was seen once. The chain has TRBV6-5 and TRBJ2-2; D is ambiguous. CDR3 length: 14 residues. Germline V gene sequence: CDR1 MNHEY, CDR2 SVGAGI. Trimming removed 0 bases at V and 2 bases at J, with 4 bases between. The CDR3 region has the DNA TGTGCCAGCAGTTACTCAGATAACACCGGGGAGCTGTTTTTT. Its protein product is CASSYSDNTGELFF.

The chain joins TRBV5-1 to TRBJ2-3; a possible D gene is TRBD2 (6 bases). The CDR3 extends over 15 amino acids. V was pared by 4 bases and J by 5 bases, with 17 bases between. The germline V gene has CDR1 SGHRS and CDR2 YFSETQ. CDR3 DNA sequence: TGCGCCAGCAGCGCGGGACGGCTTGAGGTAGATACGCAGTATTTT. Protein sequence: CASSAGRLEVDTQYF.

The chain links TRBV5-6 to TRBJ2-1, with D possibly TRBD2 on 5 matching bases. Between the trimmed V and J ends, which lost 2 bases and 3 bases, there was a span of 9 bases. The CDR3 is 14 residues long. Germline CDR1 reads SGHDT; CDR2 reads YYEEEE. The CDR3 DNA sequence: TGTGCCAGCAGCTTTGGTAGCGTCTACAATGAGCAGTTCTTC. Its protein product is CASSFGSVYNEQFF.

This clone was recorded a few times. The gene calls are TRBV6-5 and TRBJ2-7; TRBD1 matches 9 bases. V gave up 6 bases and J gave up 0 bases; unmatched junction bases: 3. The CDR3 runs 14 residues. Germline V gene data show CDR1 as MNHEY and CDR2 as SVGAGI. The CDR3 is CASSHRGHSYEQYF. The CDR3 nucleotides are TGTGCCAGCAGCCACAGGGGGCACTCCTACGAGCAGTACTTC.

The genes are TRBV30 and TRBJ1-5; D is uncertain. The CDR3 sequence is 14 residues long. V lost 3 bases to trimming and J lost 0 bases, with 9 bases between them. Germline CDR1 is GTSNPN and CDR2 is SVGIG (reference sequence). The CDR3 DNA is TGTGCCTGGAGCCGGGAAAATAGCAATCAGCCCCAGCATTTT. Translated: CAWSRENSNQPQHF.

CDR3 in amino acids: CASSVLAGGPTGELFF. CDR3 DNA: TGTGCCAGCAGCGTGCTAGCGGGAGGTCCCACCGGGGAGCTGTTTTTT. The gene calls are TRBV6-6 and TRBJ2-2; 11 nucleotides align to TRBD2. Germline V gene sequence: CDR1 MNHNY, CDR2 SVGAGI (reference sequence). J gave up 4 bases and V 6 bases, and 7 bases lay outside the gene matches. This CDR3 comprises 16 residues.

The chain links TRBV5-1 to TRBJ2-5, with D possibly being TRBD2 (5 bases). Germline V lookup: CDR1 SGHRS, CDR2 YFSETQ. Trimming pared 7 bases from V and 3 bases from J, leaving 10 bases between. The CDR3 runs 12 residues. The CDR3 bases are TGCGCCAGCGGACTCTCTAAAGAGACCCAGTACTTC. Its translation is CASGLSKETQYF. The complete variable domain, with remaining parts taken from reference TRBV5-1 and TRBJ2-5, reads KAGVTQTPRYLIKTRGQQVTLSCSPISGHRSVSWYQQTPGQGLQFLFEYFSETQRNKGNFPGRFSGRQFSNSRSEMNVSTLELGDSALYLCASGLSKETQYFGPGTRLLVL.